A selection of T cell receptor beta chains follows, all from one sample in a study of T cells in Graves' hyperthyroidism and ophthalmopathy. Using its own MiXCR run on the multiplex PCR reads, TCRdb lists one record per CDR3 protein. The sample lists hundreds of thousands of distinct CDR3 sequences, 11% to 15% occurring once. Source material: blood. Source of these receptors: a woman between 18 and 29 years old with Graves' hyperthyroidism. Both conserved end residues are trimmed from each CDR3. A D gene is named only where the DNA matches it firmly.

TRBV27,TRBJ1-3,TRBD1,ASSSSRTGMGNTIC
TRBV9,TRBJ1-1,NA,ASSVDPQTEAF
TRBV12-3/TRBV12-4,TRBJ2-7,NA,ASSWYEQRRSYEQY
TRBV7-2,TRBJ2-7,NA,ASSSDRREQY
TRBV7-2,TRBJ2-1,NA,ASSLDGAHNEQF
TRBV30,TRBJ2-7,TRBD2,AFGLAGVSYEQY
TRBV18,TRBJ2-7,TRBD2,ASSPLARAASGGEQY
TRBV3-1,TRBJ2-7,TRBD2,ASSQGLAGGVYSYEQY
TRBV20-1,TRBJ1-5,NA,SANSVSNQPQH
TRBV7-9,TRBJ1-1,NA,ASSSRSTEAF
TRBV18,TRBJ1-6,NA,ASSPVRTNYNSPLH
TRBV2,TRBJ2-5,TRBD2,ATSDPSSGIQETQY
TRBV27,TRBJ2-1,NA,ASSLYWARGNEQF
TRBV20-1,TRBJ2-1,NA,SASPGRSEQF
TRBV20-1,TRBJ2-7,NA,SARLEIAYEQY
TRBV14,TRBJ1-2,NA,ASSQVDGYGYT
TRBV28,TRBJ2-6,NA,ASSLSRGSGANVLT
TRBV5-5,TRBJ1-1,TRBD1,ASTFGGQANTEAF
TRBV2,TRBJ2-7,NA,ASRRVYEQY
TRBV30,TRBJ1-2,NA,AWSVPGPPT
TRBV9,TRBJ2-7,TRBD2,ASSALLTSGTYEQY
TRBV18,TRBJ2-7,NA,ASSETRKSYEQY
TRBV6-2/TRBV6-3,TRBJ2-1,TRBD1,ASIDRGLSYNEQF
TRBV10-1,TRBJ2-1,TRBD2,ASSVGAGGQRKPYNEQF
TRBV30,TRBJ2-3,TRBD1,AWRPGGSVTDTQY
TRBV6-5,TRBJ1-1,TRBD1,ASSYDYRGNTEAF
TRBV6-2/TRBV6-3,TRBJ1-1,NA,ASSLPYTGMNTEAF
TRBV6-5,TRBJ1-1,NA,ASSYSGGPDTEAF
TRBV6-2/TRBV6-3,TRBJ2-7,NA,ASSYSTATILLREQY
TRBV12-3/TRBV12-4,TRBJ2-3,TRBD2,ASSLGLAVSTDTQY
TRBV6-2/TRBV6-3,TRBJ2-1,NA,ASSYYSDEQF
TRBV11-2,TRBJ1-4,NA,ASSLGSLFNEKLF
TRBV20-1,TRBJ2-2,TRBD2,SARTGGPGELF
TRBV28,TRBJ1-2,NA,ASSFTTEANYGCT
TRBV10-3,TRBJ2-7,TRBD2,AISDLAGGEQY
TRBV4-3,TRBJ1-5,NA,ASSQDRTDYSNQPQH
TRBV19,TRBJ2-2,NA,ASGRRELF
TRBV7-9,TRBJ2-3,NA,ASSPLGQSTDTQY
TRBV5-1,TRBJ1-2,NA,ASAKQVSSGYT
TRBV15,TRBJ2-3,NA,ATSRDPGDQDTQY
TRBV2,TRBJ2-1,NA,ASSAADGEQF
TRBV20-1,TRBJ2-7,NA,SARWEYEQY
TRBV5-4,TRBJ2-1,NA,ASSLKGFTYNEQF
TRBV5-6,TRBJ2-1,NA,ASSLLMGKYNEQF